This T cell receptor beta chain stems from a study of Graves' ophthalmopathy and Graves' hyperthyroidism. The V gene's germline CDR1 is MNHNS and CDR2 SASEGT. The trim removed 4 bases at V and 0 bases at J, leaving 5 bases unmatched. This CDR3 has 15 amino acids. Amplification from RNA transcripts yielded the TCR beta CDR3 regions. After a first-round RT-PCR with HTBI primers, a second-round multiplex PCR was run. TCRdb passed the multiplex PCR reads through MiXCR, listing each CDR3 protein once. This repertoire shows about 210,000 distinct CDR3 sequences, less than 30% found once; its top ten account for 9.1%. To note about this clonotype: The antigen is not known.

Presentation of ophthalmopathy in the donors involved moderate-to-severe activity, CAS ≥3, NOSPECS ≥4 and a duration under 3 months. The study, taken as a whole, reports: A model built from 13 signatures distinguished ophthalmopathy from stable hyperthyroidism with approximately 89% sensitivity and 70% to 84% specificity. Blood also harbored most expanded thyroid clonotypes above 0.001 frequency.

This receptor was obtained from a man aged 45-65 years with Graves' ophthalmopathy. The sample consisted of peripheral blood. The rearrangement uses TRBV6-1 and TRBJ1-1, with 7 bases aligning to TRBD1. CDR3 sequence: CASSVQGDMNTEAFF. The CDR3 region has the DNA TGTGCCAGCAGTGTTCAGGGGGATATGAACACTGAAGCTTTCTTT.